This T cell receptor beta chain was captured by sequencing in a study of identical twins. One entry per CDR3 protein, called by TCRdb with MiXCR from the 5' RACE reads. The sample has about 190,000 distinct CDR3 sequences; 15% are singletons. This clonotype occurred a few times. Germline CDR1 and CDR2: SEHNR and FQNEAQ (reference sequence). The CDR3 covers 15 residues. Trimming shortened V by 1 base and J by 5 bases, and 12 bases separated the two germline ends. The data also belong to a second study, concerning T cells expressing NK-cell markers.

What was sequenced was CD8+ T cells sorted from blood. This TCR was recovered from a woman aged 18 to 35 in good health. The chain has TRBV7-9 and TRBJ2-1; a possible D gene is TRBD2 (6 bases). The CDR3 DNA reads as TGTGCCAGCAGCTTAGGTAGCGGAGACCACAATGAGCAGTTCTTC. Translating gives CASSLGSGDHNEQFF. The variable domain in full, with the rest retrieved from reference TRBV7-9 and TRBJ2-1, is DTGVSQNPRHKITKRGQNVTFRCDPISEHNRLYWYRQTLGQGPEFLTYFQNEAQLEKSRLLSDRFSAERPKGSFSTLEIQRTEQGDSAMYLCASSLGSGDHNEQFFGPGTRLTVL.